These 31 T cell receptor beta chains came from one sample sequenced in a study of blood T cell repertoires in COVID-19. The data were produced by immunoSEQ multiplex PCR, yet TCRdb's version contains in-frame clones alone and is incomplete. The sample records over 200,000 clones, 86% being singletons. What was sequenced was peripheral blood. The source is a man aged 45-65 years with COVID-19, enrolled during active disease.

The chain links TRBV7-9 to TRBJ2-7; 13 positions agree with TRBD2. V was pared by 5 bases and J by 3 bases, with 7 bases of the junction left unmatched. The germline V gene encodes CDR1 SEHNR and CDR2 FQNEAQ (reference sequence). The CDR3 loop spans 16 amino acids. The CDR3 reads CASSTGLAGDFYEQYF. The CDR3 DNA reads TGTGCCAGCAGCACCGGACTAGCGGGAGATTTCTACGAGCAGTACTTC.

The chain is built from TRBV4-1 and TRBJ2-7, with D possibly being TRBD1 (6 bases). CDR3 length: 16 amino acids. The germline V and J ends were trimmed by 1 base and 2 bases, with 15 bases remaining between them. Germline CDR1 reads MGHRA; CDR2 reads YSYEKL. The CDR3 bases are TGCGCCAGCAGCCAAGTTTTCGGGACATCTACCTACGAGCAGTACTTC. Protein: CASSQVFGTSTYEQYF.

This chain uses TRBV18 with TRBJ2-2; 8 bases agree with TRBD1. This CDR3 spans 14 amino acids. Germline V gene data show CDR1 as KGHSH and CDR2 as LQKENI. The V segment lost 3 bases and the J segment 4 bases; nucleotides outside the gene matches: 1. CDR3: CASSPDRGTGELFF. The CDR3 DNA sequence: TGTGCCAGCTCACCTGACAGGGGCACCGGGGAGCTGTTTTTT.

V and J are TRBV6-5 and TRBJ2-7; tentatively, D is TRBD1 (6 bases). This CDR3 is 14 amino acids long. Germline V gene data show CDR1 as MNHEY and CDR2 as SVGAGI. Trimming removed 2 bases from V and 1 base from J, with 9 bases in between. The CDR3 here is CASSYARGSYEQYF. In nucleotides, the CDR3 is TGTGCCAGCAGTTACGCGAGGGGGTCCTACGAGCAGTACTTC.

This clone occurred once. The CDR3 nucleotides read TGTGCCAGGAGGGCTGGGGGCTACACCTTC. Translating it yields CARRAGGYTF. This chain joins TRBV2 and TRBJ1-2; D gene uncertain. Germline CDR1 and CDR2: SNHLY and FYNNEI. The CDR3 is 10 residues long. The germline V and J ends were trimmed by 9 bases and 8 bases, with 10 bases remaining between them. The full variable domain, with the rest looked up from reference TRBV2 and TRBJ1-2, is EPEVTQTPSHQVTQMGQEVILRCVPISNHLYFYWYRQILGQKVEFLVSFYNNEISEKSEIFDDQFSVERPDGSNFTLKIRSTKLEDSAMYFCARRAGGYTFGSGTRLTVV.

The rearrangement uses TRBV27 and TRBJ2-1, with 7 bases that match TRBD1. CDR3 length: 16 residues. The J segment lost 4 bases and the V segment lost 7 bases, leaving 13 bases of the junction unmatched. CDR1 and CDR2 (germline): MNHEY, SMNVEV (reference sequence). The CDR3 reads CASNILGGTGYNEQFF. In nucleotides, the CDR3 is TGTGCCAGCAATATCCTAGGGGGCACTGGATACAATGAGCAGTTCTTC.

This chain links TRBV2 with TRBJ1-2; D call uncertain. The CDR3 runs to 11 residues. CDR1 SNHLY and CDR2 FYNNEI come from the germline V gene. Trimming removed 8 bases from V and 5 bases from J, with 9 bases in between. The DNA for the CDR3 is TGTGCCAGCCAAGCGGGGTATGGCTACACCTTC. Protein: CASQAGYGYTF.

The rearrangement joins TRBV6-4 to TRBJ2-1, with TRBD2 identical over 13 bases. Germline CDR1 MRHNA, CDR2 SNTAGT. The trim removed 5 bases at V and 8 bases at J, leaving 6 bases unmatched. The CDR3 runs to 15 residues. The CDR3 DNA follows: TGTGCCAGCAGTCCCCGGACTAGCGGGAGTTATGAGCAGTTCTTC. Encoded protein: CASSPRTSGSYEQFF.

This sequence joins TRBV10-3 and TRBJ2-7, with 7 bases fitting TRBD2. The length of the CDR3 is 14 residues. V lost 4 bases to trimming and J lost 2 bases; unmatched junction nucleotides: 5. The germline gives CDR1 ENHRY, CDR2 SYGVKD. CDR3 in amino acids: CAISGTREAYEQYF. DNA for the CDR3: TGTGCCATCAGTGGGACTAGGGAAGCCTACGAGCAGTACTTC.

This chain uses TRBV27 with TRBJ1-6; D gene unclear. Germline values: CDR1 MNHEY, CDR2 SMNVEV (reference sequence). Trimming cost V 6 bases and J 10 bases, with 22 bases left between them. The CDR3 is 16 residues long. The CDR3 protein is CASSPGRERSRSPLHF. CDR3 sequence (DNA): TGTGCCAGCAGCCCGGGAAGGGAAAGATCGAGGTCACCCCTCCACTTT.

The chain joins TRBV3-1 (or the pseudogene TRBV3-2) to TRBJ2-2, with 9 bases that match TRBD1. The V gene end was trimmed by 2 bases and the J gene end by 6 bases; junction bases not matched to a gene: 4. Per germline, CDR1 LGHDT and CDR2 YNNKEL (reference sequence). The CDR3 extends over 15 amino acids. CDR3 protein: CASSQRQGVSGELFF. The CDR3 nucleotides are TGTGCCAGCAGCCAAAGACAGGGGGTATCCGGGGAGCTGTTTTTT.

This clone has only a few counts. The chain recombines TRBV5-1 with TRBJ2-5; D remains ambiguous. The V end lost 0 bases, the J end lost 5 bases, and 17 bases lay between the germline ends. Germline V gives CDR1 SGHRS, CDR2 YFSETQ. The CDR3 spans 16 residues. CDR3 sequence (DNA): TGCGCCAGCAGCTTGGTTCCGACAATACGTGGGGAGACCCAGTACTTC. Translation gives CASSLVPTIRGETQYF.

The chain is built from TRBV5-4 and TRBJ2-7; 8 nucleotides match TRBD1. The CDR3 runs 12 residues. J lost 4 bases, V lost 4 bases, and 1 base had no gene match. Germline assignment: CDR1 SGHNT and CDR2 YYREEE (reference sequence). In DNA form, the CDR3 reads TGTGCCAGCAGCCGACAGGGGTACGAGCAGTACTTC. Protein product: CASSRQGYEQYF. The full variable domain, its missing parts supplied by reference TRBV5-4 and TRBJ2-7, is ETGVTQSPTHLIKTRGQQVTLRCSSQSGHNTVSWYQQALGQGPQFIFQYYREEENGRGNFPPRFSGLQFPNYSSELNVNALELDDSALYLCASSRQGYEQYFGPGTRLTVT.

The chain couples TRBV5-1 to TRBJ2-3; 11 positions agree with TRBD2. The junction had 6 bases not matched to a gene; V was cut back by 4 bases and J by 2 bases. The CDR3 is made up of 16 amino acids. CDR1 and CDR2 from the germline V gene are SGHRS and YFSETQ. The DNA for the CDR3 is TGCGCCAGCAGCAACCTAGCGGGGGGCTTCACAGATACGCAGTATTTT. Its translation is CASSNLAGGFTDTQYF. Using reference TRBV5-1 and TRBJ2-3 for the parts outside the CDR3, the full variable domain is KAGVTQTPRYLIKTRGQQVTLSCSPISGHRSVSWYQQTPGQGLQFLFEYFSETQRNKGNFPGRFSGRQFSNSRSEMNVSTLELGDSALYLCASSNLAGGFTDTQYFGPGTRLTVL.

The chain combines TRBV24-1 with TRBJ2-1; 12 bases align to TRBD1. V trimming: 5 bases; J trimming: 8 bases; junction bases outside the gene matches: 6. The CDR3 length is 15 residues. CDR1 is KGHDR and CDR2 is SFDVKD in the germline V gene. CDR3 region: CATSVGTGGLDEQFF. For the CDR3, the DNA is TGTGCCACCAGTGTGGGGACAGGGGGCTTAGATGAGCAGTTCTTC.

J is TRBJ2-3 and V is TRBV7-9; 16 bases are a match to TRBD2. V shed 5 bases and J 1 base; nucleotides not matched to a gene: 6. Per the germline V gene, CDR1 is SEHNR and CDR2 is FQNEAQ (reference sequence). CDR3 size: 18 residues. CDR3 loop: CASSPPGLAGGGTDTQYF. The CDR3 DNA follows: TGTGCCAGCAGCCCCCCGGGACTAGCGGGGGGGGGCACAGATACGCAGTATTTT.

As DNA, the CDR3 is TGTGCCAGTAGTATCGGGGGGGCTACCCAGTACTTC. Its translation is CASSIGGATQYF. The gene calls are TRBV19 and TRBJ2-5, with 8 bases identical to TRBD2. Germline CDR1 is LNHDA and CDR2 is SQIVND (reference sequence). With 3 bases clipped from V and 8 bases from J, the junction kept 2 bases outside the gene matches. The CDR3 runs to 12 residues.

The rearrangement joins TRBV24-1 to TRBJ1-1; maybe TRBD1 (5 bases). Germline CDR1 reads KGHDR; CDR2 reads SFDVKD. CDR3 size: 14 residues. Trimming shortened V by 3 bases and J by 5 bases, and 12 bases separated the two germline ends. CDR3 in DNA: TGTGCCACCAGTGATGGGTCGGGGGGGACTGAAGCTTTCTTT. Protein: CATSDGSGGTEAFF.

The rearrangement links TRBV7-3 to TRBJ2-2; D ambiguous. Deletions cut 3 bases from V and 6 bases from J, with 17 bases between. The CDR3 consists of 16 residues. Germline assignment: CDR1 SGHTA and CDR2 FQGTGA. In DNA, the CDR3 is TGTGCCAGCAGCTTGAATTCCGGCCGAGGCTCCGGGGAGCTGTTTTTT. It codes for CASSLNSGRGSGELFF.

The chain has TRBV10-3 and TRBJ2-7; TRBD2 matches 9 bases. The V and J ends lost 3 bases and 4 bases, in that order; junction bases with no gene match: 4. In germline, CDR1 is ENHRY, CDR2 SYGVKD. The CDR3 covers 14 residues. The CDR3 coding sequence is TGTGCCATCAGTGACGATAGCGGGGGTTACGAGCAGTACTTC. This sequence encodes CAISDDSGGYEQYF.

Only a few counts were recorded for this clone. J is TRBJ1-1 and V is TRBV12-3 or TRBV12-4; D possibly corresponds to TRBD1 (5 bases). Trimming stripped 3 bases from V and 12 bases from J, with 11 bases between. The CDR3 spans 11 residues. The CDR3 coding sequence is TGTGCCAGCAGTTTGGACACCACGCCTTTCTTT. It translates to CASSLDTTPFF.

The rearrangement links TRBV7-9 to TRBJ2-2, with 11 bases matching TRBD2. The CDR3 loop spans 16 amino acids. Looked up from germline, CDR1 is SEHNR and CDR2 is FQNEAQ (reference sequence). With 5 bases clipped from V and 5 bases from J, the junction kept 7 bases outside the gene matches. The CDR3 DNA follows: TGTGCCAGCAGCCGTGTCCTAGCGGGAGGTACCGGGGAGCTGTTTTTT. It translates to CASSRVLAGGTGELFF.

CDR3 loop: CASSQVAANTGELFF. The CDR3 DNA reads TGTGCCAGCAGCCAAGTAGCGGCGAACACCGGGGAGCTGTTTTTT. The V and J genes are TRBV4-2 and TRBJ2-2; perhaps TRBD2 as D (6 bases). The CDR3 runs 15 residues. Per germline, CDR1 LGHNA and CDR2 YNFKEQ. V lost 1 base and J lost 0, with 6 bases in between.

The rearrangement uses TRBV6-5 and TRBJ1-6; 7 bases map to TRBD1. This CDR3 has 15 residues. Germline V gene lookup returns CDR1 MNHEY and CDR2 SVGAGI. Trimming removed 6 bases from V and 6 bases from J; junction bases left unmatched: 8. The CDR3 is CASRQGPDFNSPLHF. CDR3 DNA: TGTGCCAGCAGACAGGGGCCGGATTTTAATTCACCCCTCCACTTT.

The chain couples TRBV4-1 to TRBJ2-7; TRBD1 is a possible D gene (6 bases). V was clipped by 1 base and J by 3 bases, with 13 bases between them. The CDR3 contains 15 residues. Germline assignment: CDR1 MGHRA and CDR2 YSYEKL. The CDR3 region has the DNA TGCGCCAGCAGCCAAGCAGGGGAGTCCCTCTACGAGCAGTACTTC. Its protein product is CASSQAGESLYEQYF.

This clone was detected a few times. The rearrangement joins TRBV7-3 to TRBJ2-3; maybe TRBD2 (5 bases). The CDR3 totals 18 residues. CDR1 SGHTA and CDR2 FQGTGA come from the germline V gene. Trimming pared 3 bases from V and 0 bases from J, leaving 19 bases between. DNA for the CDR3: TGTGCCAGCAGCTTCCTTCCGAGGGCAGAGAGAAGCACAGATACGCAGTATTTT. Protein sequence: CASSFLPRAERSTDTQYF.

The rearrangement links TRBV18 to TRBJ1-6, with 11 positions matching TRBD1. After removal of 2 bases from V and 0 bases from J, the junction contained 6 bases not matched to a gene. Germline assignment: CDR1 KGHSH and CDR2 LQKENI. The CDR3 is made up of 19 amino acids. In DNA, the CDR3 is TGTGCCAGCTCACCAGTACGGACAGGGGGCAGCTCCTATAATTCACCCCTCCACTTT. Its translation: CASSPVRTGGSSYNSPLHF.

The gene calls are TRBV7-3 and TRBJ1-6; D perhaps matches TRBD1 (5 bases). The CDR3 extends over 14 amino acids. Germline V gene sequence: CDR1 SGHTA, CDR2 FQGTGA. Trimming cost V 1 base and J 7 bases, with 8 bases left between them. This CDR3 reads CASSLREGNSPLHF. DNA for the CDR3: TGTGCCAGCAGCTTAAGGGAGGGGAATTCACCCCTCCACTTT.

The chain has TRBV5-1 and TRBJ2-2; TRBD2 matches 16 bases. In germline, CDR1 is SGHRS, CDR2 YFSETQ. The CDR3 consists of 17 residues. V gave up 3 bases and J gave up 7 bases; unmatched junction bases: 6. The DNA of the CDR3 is TGCGCCAGCAGCTCGGGACTAGCGGGGGGGCCCGGCGGGGAGCTGTTTTTT. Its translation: CASSSGLAGGPGGELFF. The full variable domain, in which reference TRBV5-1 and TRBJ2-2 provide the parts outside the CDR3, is KAGVTQTPRYLIKTRGQQVTLSCSPISGHRSVSWYQQTPGQGLQFLFEYFSETQRNKGNFPGRFSGRQFSNSRSEMNVSTLELGDSALYLCASSSGLAGGPGGELFFGEGSRLTVL.

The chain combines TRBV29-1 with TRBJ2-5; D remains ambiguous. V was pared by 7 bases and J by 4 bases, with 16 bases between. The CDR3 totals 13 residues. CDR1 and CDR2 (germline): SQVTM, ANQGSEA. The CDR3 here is CSATLTPGETQYF. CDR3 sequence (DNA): TGCAGCGCTACGTTAACCCCGGGAGAGACCCAGTACTTC.

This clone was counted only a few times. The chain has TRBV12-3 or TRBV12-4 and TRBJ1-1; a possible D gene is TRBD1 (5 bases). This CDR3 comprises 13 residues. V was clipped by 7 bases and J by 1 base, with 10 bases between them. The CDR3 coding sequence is TGTGCCAGCATCTCCGGGGGGAACACTGAAGCTTTCTTT. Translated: CASISGGNTEAFF.